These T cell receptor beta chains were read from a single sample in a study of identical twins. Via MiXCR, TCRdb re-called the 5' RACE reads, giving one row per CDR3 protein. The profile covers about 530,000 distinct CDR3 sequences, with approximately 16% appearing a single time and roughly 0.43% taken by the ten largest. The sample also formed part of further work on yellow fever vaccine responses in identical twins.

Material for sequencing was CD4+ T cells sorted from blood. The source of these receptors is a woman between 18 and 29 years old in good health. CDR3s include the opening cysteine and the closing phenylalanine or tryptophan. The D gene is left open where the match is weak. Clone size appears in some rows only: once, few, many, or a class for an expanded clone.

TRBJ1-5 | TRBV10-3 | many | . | TGTGCCATCAGTGATACAGGGTATTCCTTTAATCAGCCCCAGCATTTT | CAISDTGYSFNQPQHF
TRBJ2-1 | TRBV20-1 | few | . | TGCAGTGCTGTAAGGACGACCTCGGGGGAAGGGTGGTACAATGAGCAGTTCTTC | CSAVRTTSGEGWYNEQFF
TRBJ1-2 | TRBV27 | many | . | TGTGCCAGCAGTTCCTACAATGGACTTTATGGCTACACCTTC | CASSSYNGLYGYTF
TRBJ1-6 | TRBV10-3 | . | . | TGTGCCATCAGTGACAGAAGCGATTCACCCCTCCACTTT | CAISDRSDSPLHF
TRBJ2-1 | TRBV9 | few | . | TGTGCCAGCAGCGCAGCCACGGGGAAAAGCTCCTACAATGAGCAGTTCTTC | CASSAATGKSSYNEQFF
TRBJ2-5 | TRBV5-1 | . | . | TGCGCCAGCAGCAGCCAACTTAGGAGTGTACAAGAGACCCAGTACTTC | CASSSQLRSVQETQYF
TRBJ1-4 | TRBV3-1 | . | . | TGTGCCAGCAGCCTTCAAGGAGTGAATGAAAAACTGTTTTTT | CASSLQGVNEKLFF
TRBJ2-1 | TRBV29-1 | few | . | TGCAGCGGTGGATCGGGACCCGGCAATGAGCAGTTCTTC | CSGGSGPGNEQFF
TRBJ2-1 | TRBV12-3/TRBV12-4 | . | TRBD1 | TGTGCCAGCAGTTCGACAGGGGGCCCCTACAATGAGCAGTTCTTC | CASSSTGGPYNEQFF
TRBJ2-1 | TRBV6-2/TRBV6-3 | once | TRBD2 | TGTGCCAGCAGCCGGACTAGCGGGGCCCCCGTGGGAAATGAGCAGTTCTTC | CASSRTSGAPVGNEQFF
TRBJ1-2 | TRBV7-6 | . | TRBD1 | TGTGCCAGCAGCTGGGACAGACATGGCTACACCTTC | CASSWDRHGYTF
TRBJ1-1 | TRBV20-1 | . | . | TGCAGTGCTAGAGATCCGAGGGGAAACACTGAAGCTTTCTTT | CSARDPRGNTEAFF
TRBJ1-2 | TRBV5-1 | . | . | TGCGCCAGCAGCCGGACAGCTGCTGATGGCTACACCTTC | CASSRTAADGYTF
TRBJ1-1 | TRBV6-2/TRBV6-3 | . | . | TGTGCCAGCAACCGAATAGGAGGTAGCACTGAAGCTTTCTTT | CASNRIGGSTEAFF
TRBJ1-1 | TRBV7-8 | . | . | TGTGCCAGCAGCGGGCGTGGGACCCCCTCGTTGGACACTGAAGCTTTCTTT | CASSGRGTPSLDTEAFF
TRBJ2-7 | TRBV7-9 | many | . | TGTGCCAGCAGCTTACCGGGCACCGAGCAGTACTTC | CASSLPGTEQYF
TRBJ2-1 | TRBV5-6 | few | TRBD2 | TGTGCCAGCAGCGGTGGCCCCTTAGCGGGAGTAAATGAGCAGTTCTTC | CASSGGPLAGVNEQFF
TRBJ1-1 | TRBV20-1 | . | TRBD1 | TGCAGTGCTACACAGGGGACCACTGAAGCTTTCTTT | CSATQGTTEAFF
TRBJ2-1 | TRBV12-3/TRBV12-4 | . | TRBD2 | TGTGCCAGCAATGGACTAGCGGGAGGGCCGCGAAATGAGCAGTTCTTC | CASNGLAGGPRNEQFF
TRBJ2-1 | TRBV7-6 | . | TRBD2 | TGTGCCAGCAGCTCTACTAGCGGGATGATCAATGAGCAGTTCTTC | CASSSTSGMINEQFF
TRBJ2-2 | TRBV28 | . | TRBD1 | TGTGCCAGCAGGATCGACAGGGGCCCCACCGGGGAGCTGTTTTTT | CASRIDRGPTGELFF
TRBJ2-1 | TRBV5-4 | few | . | TGTGCCAGCAGCTCGCCCGAAGTCCGGACGTCCTACAATGAGCAGTTCTTC | CASSSPEVRTSYNEQFF
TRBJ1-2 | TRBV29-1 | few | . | TGCAGCTTCGGGGATGGCTATGGCTACACCTTC | CSFGDGYGYTF
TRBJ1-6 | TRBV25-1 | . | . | TGTGCCAGCAGTGAGAACTCCCTCAGGGCCCTCCACTTT | CASSENSLRALHF
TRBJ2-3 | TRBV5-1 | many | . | TGCGCCAGCAGCTTGAACAGGGGCACAGATACGCAGTATTTT | CASSLNRGTDTQYF